This TCR beta chain was sequenced in a study of T cells in Graves' hyperthyroidism and ophthalmopathy. Amplification targeted TCR beta CDR3 regions from RNA transcripts. HTBI primers drove first-round RT-PCR of the TCR CDR3. TCRdb re-analysed the multiplex PCR reads in MiXCR, keeping a single row per CDR3 protein. The table shows hundreds of thousands of distinct CDR3 sequences, with around 39% occurring only once. Per the germline V gene, CDR1 is SGHTA and CDR2 is FQGNSA. This CDR3 is built from 14 residues. Remarks on this clonotype: Relative to the germline gene, one junction end is altered; a read error may explain this.

Uncontrolled infection, other autoimmune disease, pregnancy or lactation led to exclusion. Sequenced sample: blood. The TCR sequence derives from a man aged 18-30 years with Graves' hyperthyroidism. The chain combines TRBV7-2 with TRBJ1-5; weak D call: TRBD1 (6 bases). The CDR3 bases are TGTGCCGGCAGCTTTACAGGGTTTAATCAGCCCCAGCATTTT. It encodes CAGSFTGFNQPQHF.